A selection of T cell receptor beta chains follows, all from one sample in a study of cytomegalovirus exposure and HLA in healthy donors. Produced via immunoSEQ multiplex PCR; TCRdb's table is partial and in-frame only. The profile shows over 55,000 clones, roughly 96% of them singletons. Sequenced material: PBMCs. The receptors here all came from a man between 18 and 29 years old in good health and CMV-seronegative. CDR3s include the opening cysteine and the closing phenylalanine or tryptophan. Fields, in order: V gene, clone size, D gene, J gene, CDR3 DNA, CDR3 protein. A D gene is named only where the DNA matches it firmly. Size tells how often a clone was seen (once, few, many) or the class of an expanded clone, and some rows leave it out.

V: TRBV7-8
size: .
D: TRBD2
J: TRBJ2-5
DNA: TGTGCCAGCAGCGTCGGGACTACTCAAGAGACCCAGTACTTC
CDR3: CASSVGTTQETQYF

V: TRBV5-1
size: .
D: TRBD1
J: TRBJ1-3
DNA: TGCGCCAGCAGCTTGACAGGGGCCGGCTCTGGAAACACCATATATTTT
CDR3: CASSLTGAGSGNTIYF

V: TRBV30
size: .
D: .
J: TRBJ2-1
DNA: TGTGCCTGCGACAGCTACAATGAGCAGTTCTTC
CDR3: CACDSYNEQFF

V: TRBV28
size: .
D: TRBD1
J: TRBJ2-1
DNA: TGTGCCAGCAGGGGTTGGCAGGGGGCGAAAAGTCCATTTCATGAGCAGTTCTTC
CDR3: CASRGWQGAKSPFHEQFF

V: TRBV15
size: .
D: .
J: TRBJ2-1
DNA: TGTGCCACCAGCAGAGTGCCCGGGTTTGGTGAGCAGTTCTTC
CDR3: CATSRVPGFGEQFF

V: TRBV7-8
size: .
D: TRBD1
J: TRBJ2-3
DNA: TGTGCCAGCAGCCCCGTGGGGACAGGGGCTAAAGATACGCAGTATTTT
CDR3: CASSPVGTGAKDTQYF

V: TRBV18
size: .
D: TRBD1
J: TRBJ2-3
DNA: TGTGCCAGCTCACCCCTTTGGACAGGGTCTTTTGGCACAGATACGCAGTATTTT
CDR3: CASSPLWTGSFGTDTQYF

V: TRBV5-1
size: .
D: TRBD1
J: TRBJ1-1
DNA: TGCGCCAGCAGCTTGGCAGGGGGGAGCAACACTGAAGCTTTCTTT
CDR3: CASSLAGGSNTEAFF

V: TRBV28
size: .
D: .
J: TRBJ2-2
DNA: TGTGCCAGCAGTTTATTGGGACAGAACACCGGGGAGCTGTTTTTT
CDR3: CASSLLGQNTGELFF

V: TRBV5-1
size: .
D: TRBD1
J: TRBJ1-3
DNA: TGCGCCAGCAGACAGGGGACAGAACGAAACACCATATATTTT
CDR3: CASRQGTERNTIYF

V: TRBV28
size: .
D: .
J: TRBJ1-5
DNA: TGTGCCAGCAGTTTTATTGGCACTACGGGCAATCAGCCCCAGCATTTT
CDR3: CASSFIGTTGNQPQHF

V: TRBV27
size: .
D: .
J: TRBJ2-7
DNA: TGTGCCAGCAGTTCCACCTACGAGCAGTACTTC
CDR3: CASSSTYEQYF

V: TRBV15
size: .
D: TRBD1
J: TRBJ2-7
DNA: TGTGCCACCAGCCTATCGCGGACAGGGGGCTACGAGCAGTACTTC
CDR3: CATSLSRTGGYEQYF

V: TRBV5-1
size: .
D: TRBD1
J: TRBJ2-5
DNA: TGCGCCAGCAGCTTCCGGGACAGGGGAAAAGAGACCCAGTACTTC
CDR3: CASSFRDRGKETQYF

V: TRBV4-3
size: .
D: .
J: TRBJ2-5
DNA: TGCGCCAGCAGCCAAGATCGGAGGTCGGAGACCCAGTACTTC
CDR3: CASSQDRRSETQYF

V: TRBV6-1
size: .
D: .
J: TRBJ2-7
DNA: TGTGCCAGCCTCTTTAGAGACATATCCTACGAGCAGTACTTC
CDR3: CASLFRDISYEQYF

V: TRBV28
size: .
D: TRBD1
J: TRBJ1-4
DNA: TGTGCCAGCAGCCGGGACAGAATAGCAGCAACTAATGAAAAACTGTTTTTT
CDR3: CASSRDRIAATNEKLFF

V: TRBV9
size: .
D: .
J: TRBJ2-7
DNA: TGTGCCAGCAGCGGTACAGGGTACGAGCAGTACTTC
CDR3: CASSGTGYEQYF

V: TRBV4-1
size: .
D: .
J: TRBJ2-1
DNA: TGCGCCAGCAGCCTACGAATTCCACTTAGCTCCTACAATGAGCAGTTCTTC
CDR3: CASSLRIPLSSYNEQFF

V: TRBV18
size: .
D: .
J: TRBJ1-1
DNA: TGTGCCAGCTCACTGGGCTGGGGGAGGGGCAACACTGAAGCTTTCTTT
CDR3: CASSLGWGRGNTEAFF

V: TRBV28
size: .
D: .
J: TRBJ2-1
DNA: TGTGCCAGCAGTTTAACGGGTAACAATGAGCAGTTCTTC
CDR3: CASSLTGNNEQFF

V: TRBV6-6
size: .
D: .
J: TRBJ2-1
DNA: TGTGCCAGCAGTCGCGAGGGCTCCTACAATGAGCAGTTCTTC
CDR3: CASSREGSYNEQFF

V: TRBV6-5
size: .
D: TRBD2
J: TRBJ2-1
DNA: TGTGCCAGCAGTCAGACTAGCGGGTACTACAATGAGCAGTTCTTC
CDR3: CASSQTSGYYNEQFF

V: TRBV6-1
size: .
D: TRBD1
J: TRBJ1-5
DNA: TGTGCCAGCAGTGGTGGGACAGGGGTTGGTCAGCCCCAGCATTTT
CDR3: CASSGGTGVGQPQHF

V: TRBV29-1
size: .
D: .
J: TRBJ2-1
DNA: TGCAGCGTTGAACCGGGGAGCTCCTACAATGAGCAGTTCTTC
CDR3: CSVEPGSSYNEQFF

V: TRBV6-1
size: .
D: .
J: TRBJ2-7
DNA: TGTGCCAGCAGAACCCCGCGGGCCAGCTACGAGCAGTACTTC
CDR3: CASRTPRASYEQYF

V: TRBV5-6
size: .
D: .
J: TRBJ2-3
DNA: TGTGCCAGCAGCCTATTGTCGGGAACAGATACGCAGTATTTT
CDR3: CASSLLSGTDTQYF

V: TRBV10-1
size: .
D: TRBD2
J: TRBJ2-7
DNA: TGCGCCAGCAGTAGCGGGGGTGCCTACGAGCAGTACTTC
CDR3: CASSSGGAYEQYF

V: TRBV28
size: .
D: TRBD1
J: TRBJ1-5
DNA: TGTGCCAGCAGGCCAGGGGGACAGCCCCAGCATTTT
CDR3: CASRPGGQPQHF

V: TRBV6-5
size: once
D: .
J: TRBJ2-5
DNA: TGTGCCAGCAGTTACTCTTCTTGGGGGCCTGGGGGGACCCAGTACTTC
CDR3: CASSYSSWGPGGTQYF

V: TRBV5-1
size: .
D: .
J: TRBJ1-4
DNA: TGCGCCAGCAGCTTGGGGACAGCAGCTGAAAAACTGTTTTTT
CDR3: CASSLGTAAEKLFF

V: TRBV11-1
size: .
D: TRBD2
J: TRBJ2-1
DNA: TGTGCCAGCAGCTCGGGACTAGCGGGAGGCGATGAGCAGTTCTTC
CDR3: CASSSGLAGGDEQFF

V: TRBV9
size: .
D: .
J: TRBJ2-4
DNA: TGTGCCAGCAGCGGCGCCGGGGTAGCCAAAAACATTCAGTACTTC
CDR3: CASSGAGVAKNIQYF

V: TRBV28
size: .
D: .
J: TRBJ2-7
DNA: TGTGCCAGCAGGGGCTGGGGGCCCCGGGGCACCGAGCAGTACTTC
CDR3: CASRGWGPRGTEQYF

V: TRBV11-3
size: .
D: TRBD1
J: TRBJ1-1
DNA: TGTGCCAGCAGCTTAGGAGGACAGGACACTGAAGCTTTCTTT
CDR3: CASSLGGQDTEAFF

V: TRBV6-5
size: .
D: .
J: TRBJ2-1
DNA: TGTGCCAGCAGTTACGCAGGGAATGAGCAGTTCTTC
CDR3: CASSYAGNEQFF

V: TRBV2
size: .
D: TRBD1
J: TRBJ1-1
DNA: TGTGCCAGCAGTGAGGGACAGTCGAACACTGAAGCTTTCTTT
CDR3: CASSEGQSNTEAFF

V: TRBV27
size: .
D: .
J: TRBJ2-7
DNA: TGTGCCAGCAGTTCAATGCAGCGGAAAGCCTACGAGCAGTACTTC
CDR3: CASSSMQRKAYEQYF

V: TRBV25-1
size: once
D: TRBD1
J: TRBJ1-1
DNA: TGTGCCAGCAGACCAACAGGGGCGATCAACACTGAAGCTTTCTTT
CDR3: CASRPTGAINTEAFF

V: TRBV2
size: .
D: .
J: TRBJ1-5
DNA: TGTGCCAGCAAGGAGACTTGGAATCAGCCCCAGCATTTT
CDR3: CASKETWNQPQHF

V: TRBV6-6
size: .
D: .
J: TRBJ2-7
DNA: TGTGCCAGCAGTTGGGACATTTACTACGAGCAGTACTTC
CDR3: CASSWDIYYEQYF

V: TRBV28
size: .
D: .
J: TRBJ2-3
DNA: TGTGCCAGCAGTCCCCGGGGTAGCGCCCTCACAGATACGCAGTATTTT
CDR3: CASSPRGSALTDTQYF

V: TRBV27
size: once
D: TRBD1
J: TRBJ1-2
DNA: TGTGCCAGCAGTCCAACAACAGGGGGCGGCTATGGCTACACCTTC
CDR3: CASSPTTGGGYGYTF

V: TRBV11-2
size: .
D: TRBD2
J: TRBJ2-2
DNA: TGTGCCAGCAGCTTAGGACTAGCGGGAGGTGGTACCGGGGAGCTGTTTTTT
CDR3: CASSLGLAGGGTGELFF

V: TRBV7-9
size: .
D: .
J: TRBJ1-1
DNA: TGTGCCAGCAGCTCAGGTCTTTGGGCAAGCACTGAAGCTTTCTTT
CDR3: CASSSGLWASTEAFF

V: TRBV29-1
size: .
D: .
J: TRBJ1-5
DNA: TGCAGCGTTGGGGGGGACAATCAGCCCCAGCATTTT
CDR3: CSVGGDNQPQHF

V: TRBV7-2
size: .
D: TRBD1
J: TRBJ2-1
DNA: TGTGCCAGCAGCTTACAGGGGGCAAATGAGCAGTTCTTC
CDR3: CASSLQGANEQFF

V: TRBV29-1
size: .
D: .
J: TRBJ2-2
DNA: TGCAGCTTCTACGCGAACACCGGGGAGCTGTTTTTT
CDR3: CSFYANTGELFF

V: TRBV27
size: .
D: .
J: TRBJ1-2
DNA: TGTGCCAGCAGCAGCGGTAGCGGACCCTATGGCTACACCTTC
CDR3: CASSSGSGPYGYTF

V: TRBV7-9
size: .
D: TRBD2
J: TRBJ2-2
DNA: TGTGCCAGCAGCGCCGGGACTAGCGCGGAGCTGTTTTTT
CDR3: CASSAGTSAELFF

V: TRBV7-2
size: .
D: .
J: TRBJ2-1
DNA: TGTGCCAGCAGTCCCCTTCAGGGCTTCAATGAGCAGTTCTTC
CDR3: CASSPLQGFNEQFF

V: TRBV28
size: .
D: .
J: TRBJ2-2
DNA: TGTGCCAGCACCAATACAGGGTGGGCCACCGGGGAGCTGTTTTTT
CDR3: CASTNTGWATGELFF

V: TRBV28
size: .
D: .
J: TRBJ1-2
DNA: TGTGCCAGCAGTGCTCCCGGTTTGTATGGCTACACCTTC
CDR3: CASSAPGLYGYTF

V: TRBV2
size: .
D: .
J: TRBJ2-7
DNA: TGTGCCAGCAGTGAAATAGCAGGGGTCTACGAGCAGTACTTC
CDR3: CASSEIAGVYEQYF

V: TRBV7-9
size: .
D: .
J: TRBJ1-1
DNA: TGTGCCAGCAGTTGGGCCATTAACACTGAAGCTTTCTTT
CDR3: CASSWAINTEAFF